This is a list of T cell receptor beta chains from one sample in a study of cytomegalovirus exposure and HLA in healthy donors. Assay used: immunoSEQ multiplex PCR; TCRdb lists only in-frame clones, some missing. Seen here are about 160,000 clones, about 85% observed once, and the top ten hold roughly 2.2%. The sample consisted of PBMCs. These receptors all stem from a man aged 18 to 29 in good health and CMV-seropositive. Each CDR3 is given with its conserved first and last residue. Each record gives: V gene, J gene, CDR3 protein.

>TRBV5-1|TRBJ1-1
CASSPLTGGTEAFF
>TRBV5-6|TRBJ2-3
CASSPPSRSLTDTQYF
>TRBV6-1|TRBJ2-3
CASSGTSGGAGTDTQYF
>TRBV19|TRBJ2-2
CASTWTGGMAGELFF
>TRBV7-8|TRBJ2-4
CASSRTSGGAYIQYF
>TRBV5-1|TRBJ2-7
CASSGGDEMGEQYF
>TRBV9|TRBJ1-2
CASSAPAGTGGADGYTF
>TRBV11-3|TRBJ2-2
CASSSPGYTGELFF
>TRBV19|TRBJ2-1
CASSIPRGSSYNEQFF
>TRBV5-5|TRBJ2-7
CASSPGLAVPYEQYF
>TRBV6-4|TRBJ2-5
CASSDFPAGGRETQYF
>TRBV7-9|TRBJ1-1
CASSLAGTGGNTEAFF